The rows below give T cell receptor beta chains drawn from one sample of a study of blood T cell repertoires in COVID-19. Assay used: immunoSEQ multiplex PCR; TCRdb lists only in-frame clones, some missing. The table includes about 120,000 clones, 87% detected once. The sample consisted of peripheral blood. These receptors came from a human donor in a cohort sampled during active COVID-19. The CDR3 runs from the conserved cysteine through the conserved F or W.

V gene	J gene	CDR3 protein
TRBV2	TRBJ2-1	CASRYRGGDNEQFF
TRBV29-1	TRBJ2-1	CSGNEGSSYNEQFF
TRBV6-6	TRBJ1-1	CASNQFTEAFF
TRBV6-1	TRBJ2-3	CASSGLAGGMTDTQYF
TRBV28	TRBJ2-7	CASRQTSGRAYEQYF
TRBV5-1	TRBJ2-1	CASSLKPGTGYEVEQFF
TRBV5-1	TRBJ1-3	CASSLVSGETSGNTIYF
TRBV29-1	TRBJ2-1	CSVGRSGTETYNEQFF
TRBV9	TRBJ2-5	CAKLAGADQETQYF
TRBV19	TRBJ2-1	CASSTLAGVNFNEQFF
TRBV13	TRBJ1-3	CASSLRLGEGSGNTIYF
TRBV4-1	TRBJ2-3	CASSRSGLAGGGTDTQYF
TRBV2	TRBJ2-1	CASSPGTRVNEQFF
TRBV6-5	TRBJ2-7	CASSSNPGQVNSPQYF
TRBV2	TRBJ2-7	CASSAGTYSFYEQYF
TRBV4-1	TRBJ2-1	CASSQELGGRTLHGEQFF
TRBV7-9	TRBJ1-4	CASSLAGTGPEKLFF
TRBV6-5	TRBJ2-3	CASSRTGRVTDTQYF
TRBV24-1	TRBJ2-1	CATSDPGTSGSYNEQFF
TRBV3-1/TRBV3-2	TRBJ2-7	CASSQASGQGAYEQYF
TRBV27	TRBJ1-2	CASSRGYGYTF
TRBV30	TRBJ1-2	CAWRGSGTGTSVVGYTF
TRBV7-7	TRBJ2-3	CASSLGPPSGGADTQYF
TRBV27	TRBJ2-2	CASSLTEFTTGELFF
TRBV10-3	TRBJ2-5	CAIRRQGVEETQYF
TRBV10-3	TRBJ1-1	CAISDRGGTEAFF
TRBV7-2	TRBJ2-7	CASSPAGGSSYEQYF
TRBV12-3/TRBV12-4	TRBJ1-1	CASSRWGDTEAFF
TRBV10-3	TRBJ2-2	CAISESRRGGNTGELFF
TRBV10-3	TRBJ2-1	CAISEGRGSTANNEQFF
TRBV5-1	TRBJ2-6	CASSPTGSGANVLTF
TRBV6-6	TRBJ1-5	CASVGQENQPQHF
TRBV4-2	TRBJ2-7	CASSQTGTSGVSYEQYF
TRBV6-5	TRBJ2-1	CAGVRTGFSNEQFF
TRBV12-5	TRBJ1-2	CASGTPAGNYGYTF
TRBV2	TRBJ2-2	CASKVSDNTGELFF
TRBV5-6	TRBJ1-3	CASSLVQGLSSGNTIYF
TRBV4-2	TRBJ2-7	CASSQQGSTYEQYF
TRBV5-1	TRBJ1-6	CASSLASQGPDSPLHF
TRBV6-5	TRBJ1-5	CASSYGGGQPQHF
TRBV7-9	TRBJ2-3	CASSSSGVGADTQYF
TRBV5-4	TRBJ2-7	CASSRGLSNYEQYF
TRBV14	TRBJ2-1	CASSLRLGQGWNEQFF
TRBV7-7	TRBJ2-2	CASSLGTSANTGELFF
TRBV23-1	TRBJ2-7	CASSLPRDSPTYEQYF
TRBV18	TRBJ1-2	CASSPSNYRDGYTF
TRBV19	TRBJ2-7	CASRAGQGVREQYF
TRBV9	TRBJ2-1	CASSVTGETYNEQFF
TRBV7-9	TRBJ1-1	CASIEAEGTEAFF
TRBV5-1	TRBJ2-3	CASTRGTGEGDTQYF
TRBV21-1	TRBJ1-1	CASSNWNTEAFF
TRBV28	TRBJ1-1	CASSLRVTEAFF
TRBV11-2	TRBJ2-2	CASSSGQGNTGELFF